This T cell receptor (beta chain) is drawn from a study of T cell repertoires in aging, cancer and after chemotherapy. Study-level information: Donors were grouped into six age bands spanning 30 or younger through 70 or older. Pre- and post-chemotherapy samples were paired from chronic lymphocytic leukemia patients treated with fludarabine- or bendamustine-based regimens. General observations from the study: Healthy donors lost TCR diversity with age mainly through richness, cancer patients through richness and evenness. In each cancer cohort, median generation probability increased across chemotherapy, suggesting thymic output rebounded.

Trimming left V 1 base short and J 0 bases short, with 6 bases between. Germline CDR1 reads SEHNR; CDR2 reads FQNEAQ (reference sequence). There are 14 residues in the CDR3. This clonotype was counted only a few times. Antigen unknown. The template was genomic DNA from peripheral blood, not RNA. Multiplex touch-down PCR with TRB-A/B primers amplified rearranged V-D-J TRB sequences. TCRdb fed the multiplex PCR reads into MiXCR, producing one record per CDR3 protein. The repertoire includes about 5,000 distinct CDR3 sequences, about 20% of them detected once, and approximately 15% sits in the top ten. The chain combines TRBV7-9 with TRBJ1-2; D remains ambiguous. Sequenced material: blood. This TCR came from a human donor with a blood cancer. CDR3 DNA: TGTGCCAGCAGCTTAGGACAAGCTAACTATGGCTACACCTTC. This codes for CASSLGQANYGYTF.